Below are 13 T cell receptor beta chains sequenced from a single sample in a study of neurological immune-mediated disorders. TCRdb re-called the 5' RACE reads through MiXCR, storing one row per CDR3 protein. The repertoire has tens of thousands of distinct CDR3 sequences, around 3.6% of them found once; the top ten carry roughly 1.5%. The source material was PBMCs. These receptors all come from a young man with multiple sclerosis.

This clonotype was seen repeatedly, ten times or more. V is TRBV14 and J is TRBJ1-1, with 8 nucleotides matching TRBD1. The CDR3 is 13 residues long. In germline, CDR1 is SGHDN, CDR2 FVKESK. Unmatched junction bases numbered 6, after V lost 1 base and J lost 11 bases. CDR3 in amino acids: CASSQGSRGRAFF. The CDR3 region has the DNA TGTGCCAGCAGCCAAGGATCCAGGGGGCGGGCTTTCTTT.

This clonotype occurred many times. J is TRBJ2-1 and V is TRBV20-1; D perhaps matches TRBD1 (5 bases). Germline V CDR1 and CDR2: DFQATT, SNEGSKA (reference sequence). CDR3 length equals 15 residues. V was clipped by 3 bases and J by 2 bases, with 14 bases between them. The CDR3 nucleotides are TGCAGTGCTAGTAATGCAGGGTCCCCCTACAATGAGCAGTTCTTC. This sequence encodes CSASNAGSPYNEQFF.

This clonotype was seen ten or more times. The chain employs TRBV12-3 or TRBV12-4 and TRBJ2-2; a possible D gene is TRBD2 (5 bases). The germline V and J ends were trimmed by 4 bases and 4 bases, with 10 bases remaining between them. The CDR3 totals 14 residues. CDR3 DNA: TGTGCCAGCAGTTATGGACTTCCCACCGGGGAGCTGTTTTTT. This translates into CASSYGLPTGELFF.

This clonotype showed up just once. The conserved phenylalanine or tryptophan is not found at the CDR3 terminus, so this likely reflects a read error. This chain uses TRBV5-1 with TRBJ1-4; TRBD1 might be the D (6 bases). The CDR3 runs to 14 residues. Germline-derived CDR1 and CDR2 are SGHRS and YFSETQ. The CDR3 loop is CASSFGGHNDKLFN. The CDR3 DNA follows: TGCGCCAGCAGCTTCGGGGGACATAATGACAAACTGTTTAAT.

This clonotype was picked up many times. The V and J genes are TRBV2 and TRBJ2-3, with TRBD2 as a possible D gene (5 bases). V was trimmed by 2 bases and J by 1 base, leaving 16 bases between them. Per the germline V gene, CDR1 is SNHLY and CDR2 is FYNNEI. The CDR3 totals 17 residues. CDR3 sequence reads: CASSERARDSGTDTQYF. The CDR3 nucleotides read TGTGCCAGCAGTGAACGGGCGAGGGATTCGGGCACAGATACGCAGTATTTT.

There are many counts of this clonotype. The gene calls are TRBV7-2 and TRBJ2-7; either TRBD1 or TRBD2 may fit D (5 bases each). The CDR3 is made up of 14 amino acids. The germline V gene encodes CDR1 SGHTA and CDR2 FQGNSA. V was pared by 1 base and J by 2 bases, with 9 bases between. The CDR3 coding sequence is TGTGCCAGCAGCTTAGGGGGGTCAACCTACGAGCAGTACTTC. This codes for CASSLGGSTYEQYF.

This clonotype was detected ten times or more. The chain carries TRBV7-2 and TRBJ2-7; weak D call: TRBD2 (5 bases). The CDR3 sequence is 14 residues long. Germline assignment: CDR1 SGHTA and CDR2 FQGNSA. The V end lost 1 base, the J end lost 4 bases, and 11 bases lay between the germline ends. The CDR3 DNA sequence: TGTGCCAGCAGCTTAGATGGCGGGCCTTACGAGCAGTACTTC. Amino acid sequence: CASSLDGGPYEQYF.

This clonotype has a count of ten or more. The CDR3 loop reads CASSLDRGRITGELFF. The DNA of the CDR3 is TGTGCCAGCAGCTTGGACAGGGGGCGGATCACCGGGGAGCTGTTTTTT. This chain uses TRBV5-6 with TRBJ2-2; TRBD1 agrees at 9 bases. V gave up 0 bases and J gave up 4 bases; unmatched junction bases: 4. The CDR3 sequence is 16 residues long. CDR1 is SGHDT, CDR2 YYEEEE, per germline.

This clonotype was detected many times. The genes are TRBV7-2 and TRBJ2-2; 9 bases line up with TRBD2. Germline CDR1 and CDR2: SGHTA and FQGNSA. V lost 1 base to trimming and J lost 6 bases; unmatched junction nucleotides: 6. The CDR3 loop spans 16 amino acids. CDR3 loop: CASSLVAGVGAGELFF. In nucleotides, the CDR3 is TGTGCCAGCAGCTTAGTAGCGGGAGTAGGCGCCGGGGAGCTGTTTTTT.

The rearrangement links TRBV10-2 to TRBJ2-5, with D hard to call. CDR1 WSHSY and CDR2 SAAADI come from the germline V gene. The CDR3 covers 14 residues. With 0 bases removed from V and 5 bases from J, the gap between germline ends came to 10 bases. The CDR3 DNA is TGCGCCAGCAGTGAGTCAACGGGTAGGGAGACCCAGTACTTC. The encoded protein is CASSESTGRETQYF.

The table lists this clonotype with many counts. This chain links TRBV9 with TRBJ2-1; unclear D gene. V was clipped by 0 bases and J by 7 bases, with 11 bases between them. The CDR3 spans 14 residues. Germline V gene sequence: CDR1 SGDLS, CDR2 YYNGEE. As DNA, the CDR3 is TGTGCCAGCAGCGTAGTTTCGGCGGTGAATGAGCAGTTCTTC. This gives the protein CASSVVSAVNEQFF.

This clonotype was detected many times. CDR3 nucleotide sequence: TGTGCCAGCAGTTGGGCCTTCCGGCAGAACTATGGCTACACCTTC. Translation: CASSWAFRQNYGYTF. This chain connects TRBV6-5 to TRBJ1-2; D gene unclear. The ends were cut back, 4 bases at V and 2 bases at J, with 14 bases in the middle. Germline-derived CDR1 and CDR2 are MNHEY and SVGAGI. The CDR3 loop spans 15 amino acids.

This clonotype was observed at least ten times. The V call is TRBV29-1, the J call TRBJ2-4; D is perhaps TRBD1 (6 bases). V lost 5 bases and J lost 1, with 9 bases in between. Per the germline V gene, CDR1 is SQVTM and CDR2 is ANQGSEA. The CDR3 runs 13 residues. In DNA, the CDR3 is TGCAGCGTTTTAAGGGGGGCCAAAAACATTCAGTACTTC. It is translated as CSVLRGAKNIQYF.